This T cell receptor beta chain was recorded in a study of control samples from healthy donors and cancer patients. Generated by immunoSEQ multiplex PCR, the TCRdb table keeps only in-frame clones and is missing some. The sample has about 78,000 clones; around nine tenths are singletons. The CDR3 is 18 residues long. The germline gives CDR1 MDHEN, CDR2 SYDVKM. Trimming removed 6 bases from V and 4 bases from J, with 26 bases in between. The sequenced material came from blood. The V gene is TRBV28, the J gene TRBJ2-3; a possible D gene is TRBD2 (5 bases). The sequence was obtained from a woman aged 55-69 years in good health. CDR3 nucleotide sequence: TGTGCCAGCAGCCCCCTCTGGGGAGAAGGCAGTCGCGCAGATACGCAGTATTTT. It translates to CASSPLWGEGSRADTQYF.